Sequencing of this T cell receptor beta chain was carried out in a study of T cells in Graves' hyperthyroidism and ophthalmopathy. In this sample, this clonotype turned up many times. Germline assignment: CDR1 SGHTA and CDR2 FQGNSA. This CDR3 is built from 14 residues. V was clipped by 5 bases and J by 6 bases, with 16 bases between them. The investigators amplified TCR beta CDR3 regions from RNA transcripts. Researchers ran a first-round RT-PCR on the TCR CDR3 using the HTBI primer set. From the multiplex PCR reads, TCRdb called clonotypes with MiXCR, one entry per CDR3 protein. The sample holds 500,000 to 600,000 distinct CDR3 sequences, 40% to 55% seen once.

The V gene is TRBV7-2, the J gene TRBJ1-1; possible D gene TRBD1, 6 bases. The sequencing sample was made of peripheral blood or thyroid tissue (not recorded which). The sequence derives from an adult woman with Graves' disease, either hyperthyroidism or ophthalmopathy (not recorded which). The CDR3 here is CASSQLQGTPEAFF. CDR3 in DNA: TGTGCCAGCAGCCAATTACAGGGTACCCCTGAAGCTTTCTTT.